This TCR beta chain is from a study of tumor-infiltrating lymphocytes in primary liver carcinoma. Broader study findings: Tumor-adjacent and tumor-blood pairs overlapped less than tumor region pairs did.

RNA and DNA were co-extracted from roughly 20-30 mg of unsorted bulk tissue. Donors were untreated and chronically infected with HBV. The CDR3 is 16 residues long. In germline, CDR1 is SGHNT, CDR2 YENEEA. Researchers generated TCR beta cDNA from approximately 500 ng of total RNA, relying on a constant-region primer. Three nested multiplex PCR rounds, a slightly modified ARM-PCR method, built the TCR beta libraries. TRBV1-TRBV30 forward primers paired with a C-beta reverse primer drove the first two PCR rounds, roughly 10 cycles each. TCRdb passed the multiplex PCR reads through MiXCR, listing each CDR3 protein once. The sample holds about 120,000 distinct CDR3 sequences, 60% to 70% seen once. A word on this clonotype: Antigen specificity is unknown. One end of the junction does not line up with germline, which may come from a read error.

The sequencing sample was made of liver tumor tissue from sampling region 1. Specified subset: tumor region T1, superior pole. The V call is TRBV11-3, the J call TRBJ2-4; 8 nucleotides align to TRBD1. The clonotype originates from a woman in her sixties with primary liver carcinoma and hepatitis B virus infection. CDR3 amino acids: CASSPRTGRAKNIQYF. Here the CDR3 DNA reads TGTGCTAGCAGCCCTCGGACAGGGCGGGCCAAAAACATTCAGTACTTC.